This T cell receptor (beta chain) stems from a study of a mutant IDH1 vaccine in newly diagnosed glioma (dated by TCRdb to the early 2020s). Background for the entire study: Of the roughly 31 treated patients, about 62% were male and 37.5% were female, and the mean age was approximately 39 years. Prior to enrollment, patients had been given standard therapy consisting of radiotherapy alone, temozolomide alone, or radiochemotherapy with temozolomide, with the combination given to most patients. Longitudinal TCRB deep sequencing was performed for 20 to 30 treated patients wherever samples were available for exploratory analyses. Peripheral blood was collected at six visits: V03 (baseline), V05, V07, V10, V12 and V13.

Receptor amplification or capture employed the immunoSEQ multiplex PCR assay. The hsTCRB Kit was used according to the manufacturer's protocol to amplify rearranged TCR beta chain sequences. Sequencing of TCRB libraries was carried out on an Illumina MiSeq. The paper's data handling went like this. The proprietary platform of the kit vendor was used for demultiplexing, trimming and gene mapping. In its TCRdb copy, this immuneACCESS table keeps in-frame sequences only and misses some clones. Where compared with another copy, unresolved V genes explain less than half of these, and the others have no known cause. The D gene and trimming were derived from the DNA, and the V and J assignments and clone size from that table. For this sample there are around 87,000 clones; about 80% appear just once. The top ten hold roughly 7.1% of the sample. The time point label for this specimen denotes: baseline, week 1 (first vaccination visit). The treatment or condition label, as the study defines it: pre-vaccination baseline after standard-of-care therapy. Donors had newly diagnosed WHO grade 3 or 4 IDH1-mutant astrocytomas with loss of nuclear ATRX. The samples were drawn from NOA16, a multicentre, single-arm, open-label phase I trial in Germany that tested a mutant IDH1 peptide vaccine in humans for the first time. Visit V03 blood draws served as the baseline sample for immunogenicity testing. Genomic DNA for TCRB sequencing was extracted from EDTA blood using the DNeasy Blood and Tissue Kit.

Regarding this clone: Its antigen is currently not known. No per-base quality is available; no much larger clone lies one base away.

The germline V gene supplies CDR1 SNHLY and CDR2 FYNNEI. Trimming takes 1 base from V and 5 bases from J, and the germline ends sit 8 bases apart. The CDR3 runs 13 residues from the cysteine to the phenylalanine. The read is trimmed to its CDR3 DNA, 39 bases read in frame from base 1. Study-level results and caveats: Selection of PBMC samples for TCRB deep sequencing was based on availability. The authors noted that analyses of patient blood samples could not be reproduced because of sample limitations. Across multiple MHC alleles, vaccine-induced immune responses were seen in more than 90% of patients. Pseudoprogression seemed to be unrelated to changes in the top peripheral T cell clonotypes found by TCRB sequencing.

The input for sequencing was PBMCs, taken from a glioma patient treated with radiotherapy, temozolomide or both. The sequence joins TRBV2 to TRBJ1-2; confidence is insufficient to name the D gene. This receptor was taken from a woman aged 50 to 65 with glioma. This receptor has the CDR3 CASSEEGLYGYTF. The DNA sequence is TGTGCCAGCAGTGAAGAGGGTCTATATGGCTACACCTTC.